This T cell receptor (beta chain) was retrieved from a study of patients and donors after allogeneic stem cell transplantation. This CDR3 has 16 residues. V gave up 3 bases and J gave up 7 bases; unmatched junction bases: 13. The germline V gene encodes CDR1 SEHNR and CDR2 FQNEAQ (reference sequence). TCRdb passed the RT-PCR reads through MiXCR, listing each CDR3 protein once. In the table there are roughly 940,000 distinct CDR3 sequences, under 20% of which are singletons. This chain links TRBV7-9 with TRBJ2-7, with 9 bases fitting TRBD2. The sample was blood, either unsorted or a sorted T cell fraction (not recorded which). This receptor was obtained from a human donor who was either an allogeneic HSCT recipient or a stem cell or donor lymphocyte infusion donor (not recorded which). It is not recorded whose cells these are; they may come from a transplant donor. The CDR3 protein is CASSFFGLAGPEEQYF. The CDR3 bases are TGTGCCAGCAGCTTTTTCGGGCTAGCGGGGCCAGAGGAGCAGTACTTC.